Sequencing of this T cell receptor beta chain was carried out in a study of cytomegalovirus exposure and HLA in healthy donors. Germline-derived CDR1 and CDR2 are SGHNT and YENEEA. This CDR3 is built from 14 residues. V lost 0 bases and J lost 5; bases outside the gene matches: 2. With regard to this clone: Antigen specificity is unknown.

Notes on the study in general: TCR association rates varied by HLA locus in a later analysis, with DRB1 highest and HLA-C lowest.

It was with 60 Vbeta and 13 Jbeta primers that the PCR ran. This table comes from immunoSEQ multiplex PCR, and its TCRdb copy is limited to in-frame clones, with some not included. The table lists fewer than 150,000 clones, 60% to 80% of them singletons. The rearrangement uses TRBV11-3 and TRBJ2-3; 7 nucleotides align to TRBD2. The sequenced sample was PBMCs. The origin of this receptor is a woman aged 25 to 45 in good health and CMV-seronegative. CDR3 nucleotide sequence: TGTGCCAGCAGCTTAGATCGGACTAGAGATACGCAGTATTTT. This codes for CASSLDRTRDTQYF.